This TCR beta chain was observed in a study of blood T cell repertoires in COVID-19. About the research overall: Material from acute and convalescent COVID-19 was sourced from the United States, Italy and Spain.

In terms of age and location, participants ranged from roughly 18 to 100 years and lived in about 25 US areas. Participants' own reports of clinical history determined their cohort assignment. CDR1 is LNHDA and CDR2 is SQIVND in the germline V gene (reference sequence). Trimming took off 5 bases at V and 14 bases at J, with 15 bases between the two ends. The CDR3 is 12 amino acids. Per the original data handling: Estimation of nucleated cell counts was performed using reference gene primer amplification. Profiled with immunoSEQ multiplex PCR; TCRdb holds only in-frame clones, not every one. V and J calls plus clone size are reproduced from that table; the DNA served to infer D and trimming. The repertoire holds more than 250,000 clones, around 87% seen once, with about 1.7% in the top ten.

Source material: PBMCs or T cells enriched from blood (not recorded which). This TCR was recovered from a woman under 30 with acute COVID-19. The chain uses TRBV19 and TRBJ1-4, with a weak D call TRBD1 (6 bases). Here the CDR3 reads CASSPDSEGLFF. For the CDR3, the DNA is TGTGCCAGTAGTCCGGACAGTGAGGGTCTGTTTTTT.